Shown below are 26 T cell receptor beta chains from a single sample sequenced in a study of cytomegalovirus exposure and HLA in healthy donors. 60 Vbeta and 13 Jbeta primers were used in PCR. TCRdb's copy holds only in-frame clones and misses some; the assay was immunoSEQ multiplex PCR. This sample carries tens of thousands of clones, about 80% of them seen once, and the ten largest clones take over 2.5%. Sample: PBMCs. These receptors originate from a man aged 18 to 29 in good health and CMV-seronegative.

The rearrangement uses TRBV6-6 and TRBJ1-1; 12 nucleotides align to TRBD1. CDR3 length: 16 amino acids. J lost 3 bases, V lost 7 bases, and 9 bases had no gene match. Germline V gives CDR1 MNHNY, CDR2 SVGAGI (reference sequence). CDR3 DNA: TGTGCCAGCAACACCGGGACAGGGGGCTCTTACACTGAAGCTTTCTTT. As protein: CASNTGTGGSYTEAFF.

The table lists this clone with a few counts. This rearrangement joins TRBV9 to TRBJ1-1; the D gene is possibly TRBD1 (5 bases). The CDR3 runs 14 residues. V shed 4 bases and J shed 1 base, with 11 bases lying between them. Germline V gives CDR1 SGDLS, CDR2 YYNGEE. In DNA, the CDR3 is TGTGCCAGCAGCCTCCGGGGGGAGAACACTGAAGCTTTCTTT. Its protein product is CASSLRGENTEAFF.

The chain uses TRBV6-1 and TRBJ1-1; the D is unclear. The CDR3 is made up of 16 amino acids. Looked up from germline, CDR1 is MNHNS and CDR2 is SASEGT. The V and J ends lost 3 bases and 6 bases respectively, with 20 bases between them. CDR3 region: CASSDGISRWLAEAFF. The CDR3 nucleotides read TGTGCCAGCAGTGATGGAATCTCGAGGTGGTTGGCTGAAGCTTTCTTT.

This clone was recorded once. This chain connects TRBV7-3 to TRBJ1-6; D is possibly TRBD1 (5 bases). CDR1 is SGHTA, CDR2 FQGTGA, per germline. The V end lost 0 bases, the J end lost 10 bases, and 16 bases lay between the germline ends. The CDR3 extends over 16 amino acids. The chain's CDR3 is CASSLTSVGVGSPLHF. The DNA of the CDR3 is TGTGCCAGCAGCTTAACGTCGGTAGGGGTGGGCTCACCCCTCCACTTT.

The chain employs TRBV5-1 and TRBJ2-1; 13 positions agree with TRBD2. The germline V gene has CDR1 SGHRS and CDR2 YFSETQ. The CDR3 covers 14 residues. The J segment lost 8 bases and the V segment lost 5 bases, leaving 4 bases of the junction unmatched. CDR3: CASRGTSGMDEQFF. The CDR3 DNA sequence: TGCGCCAGCAGGGGGACTAGCGGGATGGATGAGCAGTTCTTC.

In DNA, the CDR3 is TGTGCCAGCAGTGAACCCGACAGGGGGCGAGGCTACACCTTC. Protein: CASSEPDRGRGYTF. The V and J genes are TRBV6-1 and TRBJ1-2, with TRBD1 matching over 10 bases. The CDR3 has 14 residues. Germline V gives CDR1 MNHNS, CDR2 SASEGT. J was trimmed by 8 bases and V by 2 bases; bases with no gene match: 5.

The chain combines TRBV2 with TRBJ1-2; TRBD1 agrees at 9 bases. The ends lost 2 bases at V and 0 bases at J; junction bases unmatched: 4. Germline CDR1 reads SNHLY; CDR2 reads FYNNEI. The CDR3 extends over 16 amino acids. The DNA for the CDR3 is TGTGCCAGCAGTGAACTCCGGGACAGGGCTAACTATGGCTACACCTTC. Protein sequence: CASSELRDRANYGYTF.

The genes are TRBV4-2 and TRBJ1-1, with TRBD1 matching over 7 bases. V trimming: 0 bases; J trimming: 3 bases; junction bases outside the gene matches: 10. The CDR3 is made up of 17 amino acids. The V gene's germline CDR1 is LGHNA and CDR2 YNFKEQ. CDR3 sequence: CASSQDSDRASDTEAFF. In DNA, the CDR3 is TGTGCCAGCAGCCAAGATAGCGACAGGGCGTCGGACACTGAAGCTTTCTTT.

V and J are TRBV5-4 and TRBJ2-2; 9 bases are a match to TRBD2. V lost 4 bases to trimming and J lost 5 bases; unmatched junction nucleotides: 6. Germline CDR1 and CDR2: SGHNT and YYREEE (reference sequence). The CDR3 contains 15 residues. The CDR3 DNA reads TGTGCCAGCAGCGGGCGGGGGGGGCCTACCGGGGAGCTGTTTTTT. The encoded protein is CASSGRGGPTGELFF.

The chain carries TRBV5-3 and TRBJ2-7; 7 bases fit TRBD2. TRBV5-3 is designated an ORF whose function remains uncertain. V lost 4 bases and J lost 0; bases outside the gene matches: 7. This CDR3 spans 15 amino acids. CDR3 nucleotide sequence: TGTGCCAGAAGCGGGGGGGAAGGGAGCTCCTACGAGCAGTACGTC. Translated: CARSGGEGSSYEQYV.

The chain employs TRBV9 and TRBJ1-2; TRBD1 matches 12 bases. Trimming at V came to 3 bases and at J to 3 bases, leaving 3 bases not matched to a gene. CDR3 size: 15 residues. Germline values: CDR1 SGDLS, CDR2 YYNGEE. This CDR3 reads CASSAGTGGYYGYTF. The CDR3 DNA sequence: TGTGCCAGCAGCGCGGGGACAGGGGGCTACTATGGCTACACCTTC. The full variable domain, completed using reference TRBV9 and TRBJ1-2, is DSGVTQTPKHLITATGQRVTLRCSPRSGDLSVYWYQQSLDQGLQFLIQYYNGEERAKGNILERFSAQQFPDLHSELNLSSLELGDSALYFCASSAGTGGYYGYTFGSGTRLTVV.

The chain recombines TRBV6-1 with TRBJ2-7; TRBD1 is a possible D gene (6 bases). Germline-derived CDR1 and CDR2 are MNHNS and SASEGT. V was pared by 0 bases and J by 6 bases, with 12 bases between. The CDR3 extends over 14 amino acids. Here the CDR3 reads CASSEATGFGEQYV. CDR3 coding DNA: TGTGCCAGCAGTGAAGCAACAGGGTTTGGCGAGCAGTACGTC.

This clone was seen only a few times. The J gene is TRBJ2-1, the V gene TRBV6-1; D might be TRBD1 (6 bases). The CDR3 spans 15 residues. CDR1 is MNHNS, CDR2 SASEGT, per germline. The V end was cut by 8 bases, the J end by 0 bases, with 14 bases between. In nucleotides, the CDR3 is TGTGCCAGCCTAACAGGGAGTTCCTCCTACAATGAGCAGTTCTTC. It codes for CASLTGSSSYNEQFF.

The rearrangement joins TRBV9 to TRBJ1-1; possibly TRBD1 for D (5 bases). The V end lost 0 bases, the J end lost 1 base, and 13 bases lay between the germline ends. CDR1 is SGDLS and CDR2 is YYNGEE in the germline V gene. The CDR3 length is 16 residues. As DNA, the CDR3 is TGTGCCAGCAGCGTAGGGGATGGGGGAGGGAACACTGAAGCTTTCTTT. Amino acids: CASSVGDGGGNTEAFF.

The rearrangement links TRBV10-3 to TRBJ1-5; D is ambiguous. Trimming stripped 4 bases from V and 6 bases from J, with 13 bases between. CDR1 and CDR2 (germline): ENHRY, SYGVKD. The CDR3 spans 14 residues. The CDR3 DNA is TGTGCCATCAGTGCCGCTCTCGAGGGTCAGCCCCAGCATTTT. Residues: CAISAALEGQPQHF.

In this sample, this clone turned up once. The V and J genes are TRBV7-2 and TRBJ2-5; 7 nucleotides align to TRBD1. Germline V lookup: CDR1 SGHTA, CDR2 FQGNSA. The CDR3 runs to 14 residues. With 1 base clipped from V and 4 bases from J, the junction kept 3 bases outside the gene matches. CDR3 region: CASSLEQGRETQYF. CDR3 DNA: TGTGCCAGCAGCTTAGAACAGGGGCGAGAGACCCAGTACTTC.

This rearrangement joins TRBV28 to TRBJ2-5; 7 nucleotides align to TRBD2. The length of the CDR3 is 15 residues. V gave up 2 bases and J gave up 5 bases; unmatched junction bases: 8. CDR1 is MDHEN and CDR2 is SYDVKM in the germline V gene. This CDR3 is CASSLSRRGRETQYF. CDR3 bases: TGTGCCAGCAGTTTAAGTCGGCGGGGGAGGGAGACCCAGTACTTC.

The rearrangement links TRBV27 to TRBJ2-3, with TRBD2 matching over 10 bases. The junction had 13 bases not matched to a gene; V was cut back by 5 bases and J by 2 bases. Germline CDR1 and CDR2: MNHEY and SMNVEV (reference sequence). The CDR3 runs to 18 residues. The CDR3: CASSLKTSGLTPTDTQYF. The CDR3 DNA reads TGTGCCAGCAGTCTAAAGACTAGCGGGCTAACCCCCACAGATACGCAGTATTTT.

The J gene is TRBJ1-3, the V gene TRBV18, with a possible D match to TRBD1 (5 bases). V shed 3 bases and J shed 3 bases, with 18 bases lying between them. The CDR3 spans 17 residues. Germline CDR1 KGHSH, CDR2 LQKENI. CDR3: CASSPEFSGIGGNTIYF. The CDR3 bases are TGTGCCAGCTCACCGGAGTTCTCAGGGATTGGTGGAAACACCATATATTTT.

The count of this clone is one. The CDR3 bases are TGTGCCAGCAGTTTAGGTGGGACAGTCCTCTCCTACGAGCAGTACTTC. Its translation: CASSLGGTVLSYEQYF. The chain has TRBV28 and TRBJ2-5; TRBD1 matches 7 bases. The DNA end favors TRBJ2-7, so the J call may be wrong. The CDR3 is made up of 16 amino acids. Germline values: CDR1 MDHEN, CDR2 SYDVKM.

The chain carries TRBV28 and TRBJ1-1; 12 nucleotides line up with TRBD1. This CDR3 region has 17 residues. Germline V lookup: CDR1 MDHEN, CDR2 SYDVKM. The junction had 13 bases not matched to a gene; V was cut back by 5 bases and J by 6 bases. The DNA for the CDR3 is TGTGCCAGCAGTACTAGGGACAGGGGGCGGCGGAAGTCTGAAGCTTTCTTT. Its protein product is CASSTRDRGRRKSEAFF.

This chain links TRBV29-1 with TRBJ2-3, with a possible D match to TRBD2 (5 bases). This CDR3 is 14 amino acids long. Trimming took off 4 bases at V and 2 bases at J, with 13 bases between the two ends. CDR1 is SQVTM, CDR2 ANQGSEA, per germline. For the CDR3, the DNA is TGCAGCGTTGTGGGAAGCGGCTTCACAGATACGCAGTATTTT. Protein sequence: CSVVGSGFTDTQYF.

This clone was detected only a few times. V and J are TRBV6-6 and TRBJ2-1; 9 nucleotides agree with TRBD2. Germline V gene data show CDR1 as MNHNY and CDR2 as SVGAGI (reference sequence). V dropped 8 bases and J dropped 6; count of bases not matched to a gene: 2. CDR3 length equals 12 residues. The CDR3 DNA follows: TGTGCCAGCGGGCGGGGGGGCAATGAGCAGTTCTTC. Its protein is CASGRGGNEQFF.

This clone has only a few counts. CDR3 DNA: TGTGCCAGCAGTGAAAGAACAGGGGCTCGGGAAGCTTTCTTT. It is translated as CASSERTGAREAFF. The V and J genes are TRBV28 and TRBJ1-1, with 7 bases matching TRBD1. Germline V CDR1 and CDR2: MDHEN, SYDVKM. V shed 5 bases and J 8 bases; nucleotides not matched to a gene: 11. There are 14 residues in the CDR3. The full variable domain, with the rest looked up from reference TRBV28 and TRBJ1-1, is DVKVTQSSRYLVKRTGEKVFLECVQDMDHENMFWYRQDPGLGLRLIYFSYDVKMKEKGDIPEGYSVSREKKERFSLILESASTNQTSMYLCASSERTGAREAFFGQGTRLTVV.

The CDR3 DNA follows: TGTGCCAGTAGTATAGTTATCGTCCGGGGACAGGGGGTCGTAAACTATGGCTACACCTTC. It translates to CASSIVIVRGQGVVNYGYTF. The chain uses TRBV19 and TRBJ1-2; TRBD1 matches at 11 bases. From germline, CDR1 is LNHDA and CDR2 SQIVND (reference sequence). The CDR3 contains 20 residues. V dropped 1 base and J dropped 2; count of bases not matched to a gene: 15.

This clone was seen a few times. The V gene is TRBV7-3, the J gene TRBJ2-3; TRBD2 aligns across 7 bases. The V gene end was trimmed by 2 bases and the J gene end by 2 bases; junction bases not matched to a gene: 4. The CDR3 contains 15 residues. Germline V gene data show CDR1 as SGHTA and CDR2 as FQGTGA. CDR3 nucleotides: TGTGCCAGCAGCTTAGGTGGGGGGGACACAGATACGCAGTATTTT. Its protein product is CASSLGGGDTDTQYF.